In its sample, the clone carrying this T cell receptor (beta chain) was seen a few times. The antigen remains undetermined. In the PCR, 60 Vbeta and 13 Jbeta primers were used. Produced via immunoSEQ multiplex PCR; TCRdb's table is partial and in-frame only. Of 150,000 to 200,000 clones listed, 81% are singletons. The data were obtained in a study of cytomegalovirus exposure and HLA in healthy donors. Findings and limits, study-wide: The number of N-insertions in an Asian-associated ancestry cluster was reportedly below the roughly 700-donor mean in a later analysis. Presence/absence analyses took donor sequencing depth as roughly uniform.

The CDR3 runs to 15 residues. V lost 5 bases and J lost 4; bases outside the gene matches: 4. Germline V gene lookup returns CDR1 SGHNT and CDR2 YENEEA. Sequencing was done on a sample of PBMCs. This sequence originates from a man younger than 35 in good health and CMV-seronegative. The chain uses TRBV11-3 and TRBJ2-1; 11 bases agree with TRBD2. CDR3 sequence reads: CASSALAGGYNEQFF. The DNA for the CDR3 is TGTGCCAGCAGCGCCCTAGCGGGGGGTTACAATGAGCAGTTCTTC.